Sequencing of this T cell receptor beta chain was carried out in a study of cytomegalovirus exposure and HLA in healthy donors (dated by TCRdb to the late 2010s). Study-level background: In an earlier analysis of under 750 of the donors, approximately 300 Gb of sequence data and 100 million or so unique TCR beta sequences from roughly 200 million T cells were reported. An early release that covered 500 to 800 HLA-typed donors contained approximately 300 gigabases of sequencing data and tens of millions of unique TCR sequences. The genetic ancestry cluster associated with self-reported Caucasian donors included roughly four fifths of the roughly 400 genotyped donors. The study aimed to test whether signatures of past pathogen exposure could be identified by cataloging public T cell receptors. The study profiled the T cell repertoires of more than 500 subjects by immunosequencing and related them to cytomegalovirus serostatus. In addition to the first cohort of approximately 670 subjects, a separate validation cohort of 120 different subjects was used. The study combined high-throughput TCR immunosequencing, statistical association of individual TCRs with disease status, and machine learning to predict cytomegalovirus infection status. To study patterns of TCR occurrence, a later analysis re-analyzed previously published TCR beta repertoires from under 750 donors and added high-resolution HLA genotyping. The later analysis used no new phenotypic data to find candidate immune exposures, relying instead on TCR beta sequences and their occurrence across donors. An earlier analysis of approximately 640 of the donors applied high-throughput TCR beta sequencing to assess whether each TCR beta V gene segment acted as functional or pseudogenic. Donor age, sex, ethnicity and CMV serostatus were compiled together with the repertoire data. Genome-wide SNP genotypes for about three fifths of the 666 donors were used in a later genetic analysis, which treated that subset as a discovery cohort. Every discovery cohort repertoire had been produced on one sequencing platform. HLA typing included class I and class II loci at four-digit resolution. Typing coverage differed by locus: A, B, C, DRB1 and DQB1 were typed in roughly 620-640 donors, DQA1 in about 550, DPA1 in around 610, and DPB1 in approximately 450. A handful of DR-DQ haplotypes were treated as single units for association and clustering because of strong linkage in the cohort. Among 398 genotyped donors of the cohort, an average of roughly 240,000 unique TCR beta nucleotide sequences were sequenced per donor, around 18% of them non-productive.

Trimming costs V 4 bases and J 4 bases, and their ends lie 10 bases apart. CDR3 length: 13 amino acids, cysteine to phenylalanine. Only CDR3 DNA remains: 39 bases, in frame from the first base. Sequences SEHNR (CDR1) and FQNEAQ (CDR2) are obtained from the germline V gene (reference sequence). Beyond this particular receptor, the publication reports: A later genetic analysis reported fewer N-insertions in productive TCRs among donors in an Asian-associated ancestry cluster than the roughly 620-donor mean. Linkage disequilibrium might explain the correlated functional status among segregating V segments, but an unknown experimental factor could not be excluded. CMV serostatus was the only immune exposure information available for the cohort. At a false discovery rate of 0.05, a later analysis linked under 20,000 TCR beta sequences to specific HLA alleles. The 87-base-pair reads could not distinguish some IMGT-functional V segments, including TRBV6-2 and TRBV6-3, so those segments were excluded. Only TCR beta chains were sequenced in this cohort, and the absence of alpha or paired-chain data limited detectable features. Most TCR sequences were observed very rarely across donors, whereas some public TCRs were present in many individuals. In an earlier analysis of more than 500 of the donors, most TCR beta V segments appeared in productive rearrangements about 87% or about 30% of the time, broadly matching IMGT annotations. According to the authors, the approach could potentially be generalized to other disease states and immunological phenotypes. When HLA alleles, especially DR and DQ, strongly co-occurred, TCR associations were difficult to assign to individual alleles. A further reported finding was that TCR beta sequences accurately predicted the HLA-A and HLA-B alleles for most subjects in the first cohort. A later analysis found that most CMV-associated TCR beta chains appeared HLA-restricted, with HLA associations seemingly driven largely by CMV exposure. In both the original and validation cohorts, the classifier was reported to diagnose cytomegalovirus status with high specificity and sensitivity. According to a later analysis, TCR association rates differed among HLA loci, with DRB1 alleles showing the most associated TCRs and HLA-C alleles showing the fewest. A group of highly shared sequence variants was considered likely to be a technical artifact of the sequencing pipeline. In a later analysis, several top co-occurrence clusters were reported to appear linked to parvovirus B19, influenza, CMV and Epstein-Barr virus. In a later analysis, HLA-associated TCR beta chains were found to be more clonally expanded and to have lower generation probabilities than equally common non-associated chains. Sequencing depth was assumed to be roughly uniform across donors in the presence/absence analyses, though that assumption may not hold. Over 15 rarely observed V segments, including chromosome 9 orphons, were excluded from the earlier analysis of 550 to 700 of the donors because counts were too low. Because some donors lacked HLA typing at each locus, the association tests relied only on the typed subset. A few of the identified cytomegalovirus-associated TCR beta chains were confirmed in vitro to be specific for cytomegalovirus antigens. A total of 150 to 200 TCR beta chains were listed by the study as associated with cytomegalovirus. In a later genetic analysis, a missense DCLRE1C variant was associated with V-gene and J-gene trimming of TCR beta chains, and the association was replicated in an independent cohort.

The cohort comprised 550 to 700 healthy bone marrow donors. At the time of sampling, every cohort member was nominally healthy, though immune exposures that went unrecorded were likely present. The donor tested CMV seronegative, placing the donor among the 350 to 400 seronegative members of the cohort. Each donor provided a peripheral blood sample, and peripheral blood mononuclear cells were used for TCR beta sequencing. Genomic DNA was extracted from the blood cell samples with the Qiagen DNeasy Blood Extraction Kit. As to this clone: Its antigen target is currently unknown. It has no much larger one-base neighbor in the sample; base qualities were not kept.

Receptor libraries were prepared by the immunoSEQ multiplex PCR assay. A mixture of 60 forward primers for TCR Vbeta segments and 13 reverse primers for TCR Jbeta segments was used in the multiplex PCR. The CDR3 region of rearranged TCR beta genes was amplified from genomic DNA with a multiplex PCR assay. The Illumina HiSeq System was used to sequence the amplified TCR beta libraries as 87-base-pair reads. In the original analysis: In a later analysis, 70 million to 95 million unique TCR beta chains were counted across the 650 to 700 repertoires, and around 11 million of these chains were shared by at least two donors. Raw reads were error-corrected and collapsed into unique sequences with a nearest-neighbor algorithm that merged closely related sequences to remove PCR and sequencing errors. V, D and J gene segments were assigned by aligning CDR3 sequences to IMGT reference sequences. For a sequence to be retained, a match of at least six nucleotides was required to both a V gene segment and a J gene segment. Rearrangements were classified as productive when the CDR3 lacked stop codons and remained in frame with V and J, and all other rearrangements were classified as non-productive. CDR3 was defined by IMGT convention, running from the second conserved V-encoded cysteine to the conserved J-encoded phenylalanine. Sequences without an unambiguous match to a single V gene segment were excluded from the earlier analysis of approximately 600 of the donors. In an earlier analysis of approximately 610 of the donors, V segments were called functional above 56.7% productive rearrangements and were called segregating when the between-donor standard deviation exceeded 5%. A statistical classification framework was built for diagnosing cytomegalovirus status from the catalog of TCR beta chain sequences. In a later analysis, TCR nucleotide sequences were compared against IMGT/GENE-DB human TR gene sequences so that V and J genes could be assigned. Using the TCRdist pipeline, a later analysis assigned CDR3 sequences along with most-parsimonious VDJ recombination scenarios. In a later analysis, each TCR beta chain was defined by its CDR3 amino acid sequence together with its V-gene family, and reads without a unique V-gene family were excluded. A later analysis removed roughly 590 highly shared, low-generation-probability nucleotide sequences to deal with suspected cross-contamination and a sequencing artifact. A later analysis calculated a clonal expansion index for each public chain from normalized within-repertoire ranks of inferred template counts. A later analysis computed generation probabilities with a VDJ recombination model fitted to out-of-frame rearrangements, and checked the results against IGoR. In a later analysis, TCR-TCR, TCR-HLA and TCR-CMV co-occurrence was scored with hypergeometric tests, and a repertoire-size bias correction was applied to TCR pairs. A later analysis estimated false discovery rates by permuting HLA or CMV assignments 20 times. In a later analysis, co-occurring TCRs were grouped using DBSCAN, with TCRdist sequence similarity added in when clustering inside HLA-allele-positive subsets. For co-occurrence clustering, repertoires with fewer than 30,000 or more than 120,000 public chains were excluded, along with 4 to 6 repertoires with anomalous nucleotide sharing. This immuneACCESS table, as held by TCRdb, lists in-frame sequences with V and J called but not all clones. Of the missing ones, under half trace to an unresolved V gene in checked studies; the others have no known cause. The V and J calls and clone size come from that table; D and trimming were worked out from the DNA. The sample contains about 47,000 clones, approximately 68% of them found a single time. The ten largest clones add up to approximately 6.8% of the sample.

The receptor was isolated from a man under 40 in good health and CMV-seronegative. The V and J segments used are TRBV7-9 and TRBJ1-2; the best D guess is TRBD1, with 5 bases matching. What was sequenced was PBMCs. The bases read TGTGCCAGCAGCTCTCGACAGCTCTATGGCTACACCTTC. Its protein reads: CASSSRQLYGYTF. Reference TRBV7-9 and TRBJ1-2 genes cover what lies past the CDR3, so the full variable domain is DTGVSQNPRHKITKRGQNVTFRCDPISEHNRLYWYRQTLGQGPEFLTYFQNEAQLEKSRLLSDRFSAERPKGSFSTLEIQRTEQGDSAMYLCASSSRQLYGYTFGSGTRLTVV.